Presented here are 23 T cell receptor beta chains from one specimen sequenced in a study of glioma-infiltrating T cells after dendritic cell vaccination (dated by TCRdb to about 2016). The time point label, as the study defines it: after dendritic cell vaccination, including at tumor progression/relapse. To prepare the library, the immunoSEQ multiplex PCR assay was applied. In its TCRdb copy, this immuneACCESS table keeps in-frame sequences only and misses some clones. Where compared with another copy, unresolved V genes explain less than half of these, and the others have no known cause. In this sample the table shows more than 85,000 clones, around 91% of which occur a single time. The ten top clones hold 2.7% of the sample. Here the sequenced sample was blood, taken after dendritic cell vaccination. Receptor source: a human donor with glioblastoma.

The chain joins TRBV10-3 to TRBJ2-7, with 10 positions matching TRBD1. In germline, CDR1 is ENHRY, CDR2 SYGVKD. V was clipped by 5 bases and J by 5 bases; unmatched bases: 6. This CDR3 comprises 14 residues. The chain's CDR3 is CAISPGTGANEQYF. CDR3 sequence (DNA): TGTGCCATCAGTCCCGGGACAGGGGCCAACGAGCAGTACTTC.

This CDR3 is CASSRDSNYGYTF. The CDR3 coding sequence is TGTGCCAGCAGCCGGGACAGTAACTATGGCTACACCTTC. This chain uses TRBV6-5 with TRBJ1-2; 7 bases agree with TRBD1. The V and J ends lost 6 bases and 1 base, in that order; junction bases with no gene match: 2. This CDR3 region has 13 residues. The V gene's germline CDR1 is MNHEY and CDR2 SVGAGI.

The chain combines TRBV29-1 with TRBJ2-3, with unresolved D. Trimming pared 3 bases from V and 6 bases from J, leaving 7 bases between. The CDR3 has 11 residues. In germline, CDR1 is SQVTM, CDR2 ANQGSEA. CDR3: CSVDSGDTQYF. DNA for the CDR3: TGCAGCGTTGATTCCGGGGATACGCAGTATTTT.

This clone has a single count. The chain employs TRBV25-1 and TRBJ1-1; possibly TRBD1 for D (6 bases). CDR3 size: 14 residues. The germline V gene encodes CDR1 MGHDK and CDR2 SYGVNS. The V end lost 1 base, the J end lost 1 base, and 7 bases lay between the germline ends. The CDR3 coding sequence is TGTGCCAGCAGTGAATTAGGGGGGAACACTGAAGCTTTCTTT. Encoded protein: CASSELGGNTEAFF.

This chain joins TRBV10-3 and TRBJ2-3; 9 bases agree with TRBD2. This CDR3 has 15 residues. Germline trimming cut 2 bases from V and 0 bases from J; bases unmatched to any gene: 0. Looked up from germline, CDR1 is ENHRY and CDR2 is SYGVKD. The DNA for the CDR3 is TGTGCCATCAGTGAGCTAGCGGGGAGCACAGATACGCAGTATTTT. Encoded protein: CAISELAGSTDTQYF.

This clone was observed a handful of times. The gene calls are TRBV7-9 and TRBJ1-1; 9 bases line up with TRBD1. The CDR3 has 15 amino acids. CDR1 and CDR2 from the germline V gene are SEHNR and FQNEAQ (reference sequence). Trimming at V came to 2 bases and at J to 5 bases, leaving 6 bases not matched to a gene. The CDR3 bases are TGTGCCAGCAGCTTAACCCCGACAGGGGGTACTGAAGCTTTCTTT. Protein sequence: CASSLTPTGGTEAFF.

The J gene is TRBJ2-7, the V gene TRBV11-2, with D possibly matching TRBD1 (6 bases). The length of the CDR3 is 13 residues. CDR1 is SGHAT, CDR2 FQNNGV, per germline. Trimming shortened V by 0 bases and J by 4 bases, and 7 bases separated the two germline ends. The CDR3 DNA reads as TGTGCCAGCAGCTTAGAAGGGGGTTACGAGCAGTACTTC. Protein product: CASSLEGGYEQYF.

This sequence joins TRBV18 and TRBJ1-2; 7 nucleotides agree with TRBD1. This CDR3 contains 15 residues. CDR1 and CDR2 from the germline V gene are KGHSH and LQKENI. V dropped 2 bases and J dropped 8; count of bases not matched to a gene: 11. In nucleotides, the CDR3 is TGTGCCAGCTCACCAGGCGTGAGGGGGCCCGGAGGCTACACCTTC. As protein: CASSPGVRGPGGYTF.

This chain joins TRBV7-9 and TRBJ1-1; D is perhaps TRBD1 (5 bases). Germline assignment: CDR1 SEHNR and CDR2 FQNEAQ (reference sequence). V lost 4 bases to trimming and J lost 3 bases, with 12 bases between them. The CDR3 is made up of 14 amino acids. For the CDR3, the DNA is TGTGCCAGCAGCTATGGAGCGGGGGACACTGAAGCTTTCTTT. Encoded protein: CASSYGAGDTEAFF. The variable domain in full, with the rest retrieved from reference TRBV7-9 and TRBJ1-1, is DTGVSQNPRHKITKRGQNVTFRCDPISEHNRLYWYRQTLGQGPEFLTYFQNEAQLEKSRLLSDRFSAERPKGSFSTLEIQRTEQGDSAMYLCASSYGAGDTEAFFGQGTRLTVV.

V gene TRBV30 combines with J gene TRBJ1-2; TRBD1 agrees at 10 bases. CDR1 GTSNPN and CDR2 SVGIG come from the germline V gene (reference sequence). With 6 bases clipped from V and 7 bases from J, the junction kept 8 bases outside the gene matches. The CDR3 consists of 13 residues. CDR3 sequence reads: CACRDRGPGGYTF. The CDR3 DNA reads TGTGCCTGCCGGGACAGGGGTCCGGGTGGCTACACCTTC.

The DNA of the CDR3 is TGTGCCAGCTCTCGAGCGGGGACAGATACGCAGTATTTT. Translation: CASSRAGTDTQYF. The chain links TRBV6-1 to TRBJ2-3; the match to TRBD2 covers 7 bases. Germline V gene data show CDR1 as MNHNS and CDR2 as SASEGT. The CDR3 consists of 13 residues. After removal of 8 bases from V and 3 bases from J, the junction contained 5 bases not matched to a gene.

The rearrangement uses TRBV11-3 and TRBJ1-1; TRBD1 agrees at 7 bases. The V and J ends lost 5 bases and 1 base, in that order; junction bases with no gene match: 4. The length of the CDR3 is 14 residues. Germline V gene data show CDR1 as SGHNT and CDR2 as YENEEA. In DNA, the CDR3 is TGTGCCAGCAGCCACTGGACAGGGAACACTGAAGCTTTCTTT. Translated, it gives CASSHWTGNTEAFF.

The rearrangement uses TRBV18 and TRBJ2-1, with no clear D. This CDR3 has 13 amino acids. Germline-derived CDR1 and CDR2 are KGHSH and LQKENI. V was cut by 2 bases and J by 4 bases, with 6 bases left in between. CDR3 protein: CASSPGGYNEQFF. The CDR3 DNA sequence: TGTGCCAGCTCACCAGGCGGATACAATGAGCAGTTCTTC.

V usage is TRBV7-9 and J usage is TRBJ2-7, with 10 bases fitting TRBD1. The germline V gene encodes CDR1 SEHNR and CDR2 FQNEAQ (reference sequence). The trim removed 4 bases at V and 1 base at J, leaving 1 base unmatched. CDR3 size: 14 residues. CDR3 region: CASSSGQGSYEQYF. CDR3 nucleotide sequence: TGTGCCAGCAGCTCGGGACAGGGGTCCTACGAGCAGTACTTC.

The chain carries TRBV19 and TRBJ1-1; 9 bases are a match to TRBD1. The length of the CDR3 is 14 residues. The V segment lost 5 bases and the J segment 5 bases; nucleotides outside the gene matches: 6. In germline, CDR1 is LNHDA, CDR2 SQIVND (reference sequence). This CDR3 is CASSPTGGRTEAFF. In DNA, the CDR3 is TGTGCCAGTAGTCCGACAGGGGGAAGAACTGAAGCTTTCTTT.

The V call is TRBV19, the J call TRBJ2-7, with TRBD2 matching over 7 bases. CDR1 LNHDA and CDR2 SQIVND come from the germline V gene (reference sequence). The junction had 6 bases not matched to a gene; V was cut back by 3 bases and J by 1 base. The CDR3 covers 15 residues. The CDR3 region is CASSIRRERSYEQYF. The CDR3, as DNA: TGTGCCAGTAGTATCAGGCGGGAGAGGTCCTACGAGCAGTACTTC.

The CDR3 is CASGLSGGSYEQYF. DNA for the CDR3: TGTGCTAGTGGTTTGTCGGGGGGATCCTACGAGCAGTACTTC. The gene calls are TRBV12-5 and TRBJ2-7, with 7 positions matching TRBD2. Germline-derived CDR1 and CDR2 are LGHNT and FRNRAP. This CDR3 spans 14 amino acids. Trimming cost V 2 bases and J 1 base; bases outside gene matches: 2.

The chain combines TRBV27 with TRBJ1-1; the D gene is possibly TRBD1 (5 bases). Trimming took off 6 bases at V and 5 bases at J, with 16 bases between the two ends. CDR1 is MNHEY, CDR2 SMNVEV, per germline (reference sequence). The CDR3 covers 14 residues. The CDR3 DNA reads TGTGCCAGCAGGGGGGACCGTGGGGGGACTGAAGCTTTCTTT. It codes for CASRGDRGGTEAFF.

The chain links TRBV30 to TRBJ1-5; D is uncertain. The CDR3 contains 13 residues. Germline CDR1 reads GTSNPN; CDR2 reads SVGIG (reference sequence). V was cut by 2 bases and J by 4 bases, with 9 bases left in between. CDR3 in amino acids: CAWSSLSNQPQHF. DNA for the CDR3: TGTGCCTGGAGTTCACTTTCTAATCAGCCCCAGCATTTT.

Concerning this clone: A junction boundary mismatches the germline segment, possibly from a read error. This sequence joins TRBV7-7 and TRBJ2-5; TRBD2 is a possible D gene (6 bases). The CDR3 spans 14 residues. Germline V CDR1 and CDR2: SSHAT, FNYEAQ (reference sequence). The CDR3: CASSSIGGRETQYF. CDR3 bases: TGTGCTAGCAGCTCGATCGGGGGAAGAGAGACCCAGTACTTC.

The chain carries TRBV30 and TRBJ2-1, with 11 bases that match TRBD2. From germline, CDR1 is GTSNPN and CDR2 SVGIG (reference sequence). V lost 3 bases to trimming and J lost 1 base; unmatched junction nucleotides: 2. There are 15 residues in the CDR3. This CDR3 is CAWRTSGVSYNEQFF. In nucleotides, the CDR3 is TGTGCCTGGAGGACTAGCGGGGTTTCCTACAATGAGCAGTTCTTC.

The CDR3 loop is CASSLTRGTEAFF. The CDR3 nucleotides are TGTGCCAGCAGCCTAACCAGGGGCACTGAAGCTTTCTTT. The V gene is TRBV11-3, the J gene TRBJ1-1; maybe TRBD1 (6 bases). The V end lost 5 bases, the J end lost 4 bases, and 11 bases lay between the germline ends. From germline, CDR1 is SGHNT and CDR2 YENEEA. The CDR3 totals 13 residues.

The CDR3 loop reads CASSQPRPGETQYF. In DNA form, the CDR3 reads TGCGCCAGCAGTCAGCCTCGACCAGGGGAGACCCAGTACTTC. The chain combines TRBV23-1 with TRBJ2-5; tentatively, D is TRBD1 (5 bases). TRBV23-1 is an open reading frame, and its role is uncertain. Trimming shortened V by 3 bases and J by 5 bases, and 13 bases separated the two germline ends. CDR3 length: 14 residues.